One sample yielded the 15 T cell receptor beta chains listed below, sequenced in a study of cytomegalovirus exposure and HLA in healthy donors (dated by TCRdb to the late 2010s). Receptors were amplified or captured by the immunoSEQ multiplex PCR assay. A mixture of 60 forward primers for TCR Vbeta segments and 13 reverse primers for TCR Jbeta segments was used in the multiplex PCR. Held by TCRdb, this immuneACCESS table contains in-frame sequences only and omits some clones. Under half of the omission traces to an unresolved V gene where checked; the cause of the rest is unknown. This sample is represented by around 120,000 clones; 65% to 85% of them were singletons. Of the sample, more than 0.2% is held by the ten largest clones. The material sequenced was PBMCs. Every receptor here comes from a man between 50 and 59 years old in good health and CMV-seronegative.

The chain has TRBV27 and TRBJ1-2; TRBD1 is a possible D gene (5 bases). Trimming stripped 5 bases from V and 4 bases from J, with 11 bases between. The CDR3 is made up of 13 amino acids. Germline V lookup: CDR1 MNHEY, CDR2 SMNVEV (reference sequence). CDR3 sequence: CASSQQVSYGYTF. CDR3 coding DNA: TGTGCCAGCAGTCAACAGGTTAGCTATGGCTACACCTTC.

The gene calls are TRBV6-5 and TRBJ1-5; the D gene is possibly TRBD1 (6 bases). The CDR3 consists of 15 residues. V shed 6 bases and J shed 4 bases, with 16 bases lying between them. Germline V gives CDR1 MNHEY, CDR2 SVGAGI. The CDR3, as DNA: TGTGCCAGCAGGCCTCTGAGGGGGGGAAATCAGCCCCAGCATTTT. As protein: CASRPLRGGNQPQHF.

This chain links TRBV6-1 with TRBJ1-1; D is perhaps TRBD1 (6 bases). Germline assignment: CDR1 MNHNS and CDR2 SASEGT. Trimming took off 2 bases at V and 1 base at J, with 17 bases between the two ends. The CDR3 is 17 residues long. The CDR3 coding sequence is TGTGCCAGCAGTGAACGGGGGGCGAAGGGTGGGAACACTGAAGCTTTCTTT. It yields the protein CASSERGAKGGNTEAFF.

The CDR3 spells CASSKTGASSYEQYF. As DNA, the CDR3 is TGTGCCAGCAGTAAGACAGGGGCCAGCTCCTACGAGCAGTACTTC. This sequence joins TRBV28 and TRBJ2-7, with 8 bases lining up with TRBD1. In germline, CDR1 is MDHEN, CDR2 SYDVKM. Trimming cost V 5 bases and J 0 bases; bases outside gene matches: 6. CDR3 length equals 15 residues.

The sample holds one count of this clone. The chain joins TRBV25-1 to TRBJ1-3; tentatively, D is TRBD1 (5 bases). The CDR3 totals 16 residues. The V gene lost 7 bases and the J gene lost 1 base, with 17 bases spanning the gap. Germline V gives CDR1 MGHDK, CDR2 SYGVNS. DNA for the CDR3: TGTGCCAGCAAAGGTGGGGGGTCCGGATCTGGAAACACCATATATTTT. It is translated as CASKGGGSGSGNTIYF.

This clone was seen a few times. The chain uses TRBV5-5 and TRBJ1-1; TRBD1 might be the D (6 bases). Germline values: CDR1 SGHKS, CDR2 YYEKEE (reference sequence). V was clipped by 4 bases and J by 0 bases, with 10 bases between them. The CDR3 is 14 residues long. In nucleotides, the CDR3 is TGTGCCAGCAGCCATGGACAGATGAACACTGAAGCTTTCTTT. It encodes CASSHGQMNTEAFF.

The rearrangement uses TRBV6-5 and TRBJ1-2, with D unresolved. Germline loops: CDR1 MNHEY, CDR2 SVGAGI. This CDR3 comprises 12 residues. The ends were cut back, 7 bases at V and 9 bases at J, with 15 bases in the middle. DNA of the CDR3: TGTGCCAGCACCTCCGGGGAGAGGAGCTACACCTTC. Translating it yields CASTSGERSYTF.

The rearrangement uses TRBV2 and TRBJ2-5; 9 bases are a match to TRBD2. CDR1 and CDR2 (germline): SNHLY, FYNNEI. The CDR3 totals 16 residues. V shed 1 base, J shed 4 bases, and the junction held 7 bases outside the gene matches. DNA of the CDR3: TGTGCCAGCAGTGAAGGGTTAGCGGGGGCACGAGAGACCCAGTACTTC. This sequence encodes CASSEGLAGARETQYF.

The chain couples TRBV11-3 to TRBJ2-2; D might be TRBD2 (6 bases). The germline V and J ends were trimmed by 1 base and 5 bases, with 17 bases remaining between them. Germline V lookup: CDR1 SGHNT, CDR2 YENEEA. The CDR3 extends over 17 amino acids. In DNA, the CDR3 is TGTGCCAGCAGCTTAGTAGGAGGGGCCTGGGATACCGGGGAGCTGTTTTTT. It translates to CASSLVGGAWDTGELFF.

The rearrangement links TRBV30 to TRBJ1-1; tentative D call: TRBD1 (5 bases). V was cut by 5 bases and J by 3 bases, with 13 bases left in between. Germline CDR1 is GTSNPN and CDR2 is SVGIG (reference sequence). The CDR3 has 13 amino acids. CDR3 protein: CAWELRGDTEAFF. The CDR3 nucleotides read TGTGCCTGGGAGCTTCGGGGGGACACTGAAGCTTTCTTT.

The genes are TRBV5-4 and TRBJ1-4; the D gene is possibly TRBD1 (6 bases). Germline V lookup: CDR1 SGHNT, CDR2 YYREEE (reference sequence). The V end lost 5 bases, the J end lost 6 bases, and 17 bases lay between the germline ends. This CDR3 is 15 amino acids long. This CDR3 reads CASRPSTGMDEKLFF. The CDR3 DNA reads as TGTGCCAGCAGGCCCTCCACAGGGATGGATGAAAAACTGTTTTTT.

This chain connects TRBV7-2 to TRBJ1-1, with no clear D. The CDR3 spans 14 residues. The germline V gene encodes CDR1 SGHTA and CDR2 FQGNSA. V was shortened by 2 bases and J by 4 bases, with 11 bases between the two germline ends. In DNA form, the CDR3 reads TGTGCCAGCAGCTTAAAAGACTCTGGCACTGAAGCTTTCTTT. Its protein is CASSLKDSGTEAFF.

The gene calls are TRBV7-2 and TRBJ1-5; 11 bases line up with TRBD1. The CDR3 contains 17 residues. V was clipped by 0 bases and J by 6 bases; unmatched bases: 7. The V gene's germline CDR1 is SGHTA and CDR2 FQGNSA. In nucleotides, the CDR3 is TGTGCCAGCAGCTTAGCGTTCCCCGGGACAGGGGGTCAGCCCCAGCATTTT. Translating gives CASSLAFPGTGGQPQHF.

This clone was seen a handful of times. This rearrangement joins TRBV12-2 to TRBJ1-4. TRBV12-2 is listed as a pseudogene. The length of the CDR3 is 16 residues. The CDR3 loop is CASRLIHLTSAEKLFF. In DNA, the CDR3 is TGTGCAAGTCGCTTAATTCATCTGACTAGCGCTGAAAAACTGTTTTTT.

The chain uses TRBV4-1 and TRBJ2-3; D not certain. The CDR3 has 16 residues. Germline V gives CDR1 MGHRA, CDR2 YSYEKL. Trimming stripped 1 base from V and 4 bases from J, with 15 bases between. The CDR3 protein is CASSQAVLVVADTQYF. DNA of the CDR3: TGCGCCAGCAGCCAAGCCGTCCTAGTGGTTGCAGATACGCAGTATTTT.